The clone carrying this T cell receptor (beta chain) has a count of ten or more. The J segment lost 7 bases and the V segment lost 6 bases, leaving 5 bases of the junction unmatched. This CDR3 is 12 amino acids long. Germline CDR1 and CDR2: SGHAT and FQNNGV. The entry originates in a study of early T cells in non-severe SARS-CoV-2 infection. Study-level information: Bulk RNA taken from unsorted whole blood was sequenced, leaving chains unpaired.

Unique molecular identifiers tagged individual cDNA molecules. TCRdb re-derived calls from the 5' RACE reads in MiXCR, one entry per CDR3 protein. The sample lists some 60,000 distinct CDR3 sequences, about 12% occurring once. Sequenced material: whole blood. The chain employs TRBV11-2 and TRBJ2-5; 7 bases match TRBD2. The TCR was taken from an adult who was a healthcare worker with PCR-confirmed SARS-CoV-2 infection or an uninfected control (not recorded which). The CDR3 is CASSSSGATQYF. The CDR3 DNA sequence: TGTGCCAGCAGTTCCAGCGGGGCGACCCAGTACTTC.